This T cell receptor (beta chain) was captured in a study of radiotherapy plus CTLA-4 blockade in lung cancer. Study overall: Objective responses occurred in around 18% of patients; around 28% had disease control.

This clone was seen just once. The antigen is undetermined. Focal radiation plus CTLA-4 blockade with ipilimumab was administered to patients who had chemo-refractory metastatic non-small-cell lung cancer. Repertoires were generated with immunoSEQ multiplex PCR, while TCRdb's copy carries only in-frame clones and drops some. The profile shows roughly 90,000 clones, about 79% of them singletons. This CDR3 comprises 14 residues. Deletions cut 2 bases from V and 0 bases from J, with 8 bases between. Germline V CDR1 and CDR2: GTSNPN, SVGIG (reference sequence). Study results and limitations: Early shifts in blood T cell clones, with interferon-beta, reportedly predicted response best. Clones derived from tumor TCRs expanded in blood after radiotherapy plus ipilimumab.

This TCR was sampled from a human donor with non-small cell lung cancer who had a partial response to radiotherapy plus ipilimumab. Some clones in this sample may be carry-over from other donors' samples. The V call is TRBV30, the J call TRBJ1-3, with D perhaps TRBD1 (5 bases). The source was peripheral blood, collected from a patient treated with radiotherapy plus ipilimumab. CDR3 sequence: CAWSLGLSGNTIYF. The DNA of the CDR3 is TGTGCCTGGAGTTTGGGGCTCTCTGGAAACACCATATATTTT.